This TCR beta chain stems from a study of blood T cell repertoires in COVID-19. The overall study: Samples taken during acute and convalescent COVID-19 were collected in the United States, Italy and Spain. PBMCs, B-cell-depleted T cells, or T cells were the source of the cDNA or gDNA that made up the material.

The V segment lost 2 bases and the J segment 10 bases; nucleotides outside the gene matches: 5. Germline CDR1 reads MDHEN; CDR2 reads SYDVKM. The CDR3 length is 13 residues. One Seattle source followed patients from active infection through their disease course. In the original analysis: Scientists estimated how many nucleated cells there were by amplifying reference gene primers. Sequencing used immunoSEQ multiplex PCR; TCRdb keeps in-frame clones, though not all of them. From that table come the V and J calls and clone size; the DNA was used to work out D and trimming. The sample lists approximately 200,000 clones, approximately 80% occurring once.

This TCR came from a woman of 80 years or more with COVID-19, enrolled during active disease. Sequencing input: peripheral blood. J is TRBJ1-1 and V is TRBV28; the match to TRBD1 covers 9 bases. The CDR3, as DNA: TGTGCCAGCAGTTTACAACAGGGGGCAAGAGCTTTCTTT. Its protein is CASSLQQGARAFF.